Here is one T cell receptor beta chain with its context. Some clones are missing from TCRdb's copy, which holds only in-frame ones; the method was immunoSEQ multiplex PCR. In the table there are 26,000 or so clones, 83% of which are singletons. This entry is derived from a study of neoadjuvant nivolumab and ipilimumab in lung cancer. Germline values: CDR1 PRHDT, CDR2 FYEKMQ (reference sequence). This CDR3 comprises 13 residues. V shed 5 bases and J 5 bases; nucleotides not matched to a gene: 4. This material consisted of tumor tissue, taken after neoadjuvant nivolumab, alone or with ipilimumab, at or shortly before surgery. The sequence came from an adult with non-small cell lung cancer. V gene TRBV13 combines with J gene TRBJ2-7; 9 bases fit TRBD2. CDR3 in amino acids: CASSRREGDEQYF. The DNA for the CDR3 is TGTGCCAGCAGCAGGCGGGAGGGTGACGAGCAGTACTTC.